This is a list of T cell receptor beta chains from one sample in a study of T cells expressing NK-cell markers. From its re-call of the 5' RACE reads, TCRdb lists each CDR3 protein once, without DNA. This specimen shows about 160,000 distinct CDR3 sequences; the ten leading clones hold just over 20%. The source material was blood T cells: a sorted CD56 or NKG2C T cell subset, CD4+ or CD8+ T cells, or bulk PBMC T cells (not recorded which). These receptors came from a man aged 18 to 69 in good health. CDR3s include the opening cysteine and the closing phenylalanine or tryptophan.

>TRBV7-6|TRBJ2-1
CASSLDPLAGGSSYNEQFF
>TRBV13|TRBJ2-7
CASGRQGSSYEQYF
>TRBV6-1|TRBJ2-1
CASSPYRAASLADEQFF
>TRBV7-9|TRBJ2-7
CASSSDRGPEQYF
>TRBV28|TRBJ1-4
CASSSYRVLNEKLFF
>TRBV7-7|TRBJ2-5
CASSLASIAETQYF
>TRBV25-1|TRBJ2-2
CASSAIRTGIPSGELFF
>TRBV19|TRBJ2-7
CASSIDGGGYEQYF
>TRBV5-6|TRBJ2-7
CASHRAREQYF
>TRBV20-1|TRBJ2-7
CSAPASGVAYEQYF
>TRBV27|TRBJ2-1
CASSPPTREQFF
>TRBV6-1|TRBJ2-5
CASSENGETQYF
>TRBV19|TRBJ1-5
CASSIETQANSNQPQHF
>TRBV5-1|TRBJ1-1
CASSPRGGFTEAFF
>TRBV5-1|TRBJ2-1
CASSWGGSTLLSSNEQFF
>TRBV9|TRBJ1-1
CASSVVGAPAFF
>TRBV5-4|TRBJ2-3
CASSSGGGTQYF
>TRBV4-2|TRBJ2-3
CASSHITGGPGDTQYF
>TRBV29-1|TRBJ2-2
CSGRGATNTGELFF
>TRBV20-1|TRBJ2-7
CSARDSFGQGAYEQYF
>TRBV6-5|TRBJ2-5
CASSYSISAGAGETQYF
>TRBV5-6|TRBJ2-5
CASSLTRGLLQETQYF
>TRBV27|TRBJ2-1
CASSTYGTPNNEQFF
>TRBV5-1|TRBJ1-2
CASSDGTGVHGYTF
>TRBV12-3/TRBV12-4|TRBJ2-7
CASSLVVGGPLPYEQYF
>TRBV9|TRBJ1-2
CASSVASGVYNYGYTF
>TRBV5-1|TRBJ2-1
CASSSRQGPLEEVQFF
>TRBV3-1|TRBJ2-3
CASSHRLAGADTQYF
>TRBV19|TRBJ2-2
CASNLGQNTGELFF
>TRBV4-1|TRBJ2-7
CASSQNWDTAYEQYF
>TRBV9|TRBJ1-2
CASSVARGGSYGYTF
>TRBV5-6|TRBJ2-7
CASSWNRGYEQYF
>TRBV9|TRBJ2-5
CASSVGLKLYQETQYF
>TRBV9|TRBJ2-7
CASSPGAGNDAYEQYF
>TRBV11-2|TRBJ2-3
CASSSHEGGRTDTQYF